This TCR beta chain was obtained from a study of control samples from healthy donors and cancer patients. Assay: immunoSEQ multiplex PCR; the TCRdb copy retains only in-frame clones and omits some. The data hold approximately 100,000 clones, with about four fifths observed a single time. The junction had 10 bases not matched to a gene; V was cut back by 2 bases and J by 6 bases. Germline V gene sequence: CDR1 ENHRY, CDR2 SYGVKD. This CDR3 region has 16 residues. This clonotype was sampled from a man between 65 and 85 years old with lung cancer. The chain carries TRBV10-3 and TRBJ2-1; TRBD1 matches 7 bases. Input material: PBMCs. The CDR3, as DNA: TGTGCCATCAGTGAGCCGGGGACAGTTGGGGGCAATGAGCAGTTCTTC. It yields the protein CAISEPGTVGGNEQFF.